The sample holds one count of the clone carrying this TCR beta chain. Its antigen is unidentified. Each subset's genomic DNA was shared equally among a number of immunoSEQ plates. Clones were read by immunoSEQ multiplex PCR, and TCRdb kept only the in-frame ones, dropping some. This sample has 740,000 or so clones, with around four fifths found just once. These data are taken from a study of shared clonotypes between healthy human individuals. Study-level points and caveats: Lower generation probabilities were found for non-shared clonotypes than for those shared by all four donors. When naive CD4 clonotypes were compared across several donors, around 5% were shared. The study generally estimated greater richness for naive than memory subsets.

The CDR3 totals 14 residues. Germline V gene sequence: CDR1 SGHRS, CDR2 YFSETQ. V shed 5 bases, J shed 6 bases, and the junction held 4 bases outside the gene matches. The chain links TRBV5-1 to TRBJ2-2; 10 bases agree with TRBD2. Sequences were obtained from memory CD4+ T cells sorted from blood. Subset of the sample: CD45RA-negative fraction. This TCR came from a woman aged 25 to 39 in good health. CDR3 coding DNA: TGCGCCAGCAGATTAGCGGGAGGACCCGGGGAGCTGTTTTTT. This sequence encodes CASRLAGGPGELFF.